The source of this TCR beta chain is a study of T cells in Graves' hyperthyroidism and ophthalmopathy. On the study more broadly: Upon initial diagnosis and before any treatment, peripheral blood was collected. Findings of the study overall: Ophthalmopathy stood apart from stable hyperthyroidism in a 13 V-J model.

TCR beta CDR3 regions were amplified from RNA transcripts. First-round RT-PCR with HTBI primers amplified the TCR CDR3 region. TCRdb called the multiplex PCR reads again in MiXCR, with one record for every CDR3 protein. The data hold fewer than 450,000 distinct CDR3 sequences, with roughly 15% observed a single time. With 5 bases removed from V and 2 bases from J, the gap between germline ends came to 15 bases. Germline-derived CDR1 and CDR2 are SGHTA and FQGNSA. The CDR3 has 16 amino acids. Ten or more counts support this clonotype. The antigen remains undetermined. Together with thyroid ultrasound, orbital computed tomography, serum thyroxine and TRAb, clinical symptoms were used for diagnoses. The blood specimen was taken at initial hyperthyroidism diagnosis, before any ophthalmopathy symptoms.

This chain links TRBV7-2 with TRBJ2-2, with D tentatively TRBD2 (6 bases). Sequenced material: blood. The receptor was derived from a woman in her 30s with Graves' hyperthyroidism that later progressed to Graves' ophthalmopathy. In DNA, the CDR3 is TGTGCCAGCAGCCCCATCGGGGGTCTCAACACCGGGGAGCTGTTTTTT. The encoded protein is CASSPIGGLNTGELFF.